This T cell receptor beta chain was profiled in a study of blood T cell repertoires in COVID-19 (dated by TCRdb to about 2020). The study in broad terms: Samples covering the acute and convalescent phases of COVID-19 were provided by collaborators in the United States, Italy and Spain. The prospective study material was composed of cDNA or gDNA derived from T cells, B-cell-depleted T cells, or PBMCs. The dataset comprised deeply sampled blood TCRbeta repertoires from subjects exposed to, actively infected with, or recovered from COVID-19. A freely available public database, intended as a resource for researchers studying the immune response to SARS-CoV-2, is where the repertoires were released. The samples were drawn from two sources: the first 160 participants of the ongoing ImmuneRACE study, and over 950 subjects contributed by 6 global collaborators. Sample metadata almost always included a de-identified subject ID, COVID-19 status, age in years and sex. Where available, HLA class I and class II types were taken from metadata supplied by the sample provider and were not determined by assay-based typing. Findings and caveats that apply to the study as a whole: The amount of clinical and demographic metadata varied by source and participant and was provided uncurated.

The germline V gene encodes CDR1 SGDLS and CDR2 YYNGEE. From the cysteine up to the phenylalanine, the CDR3 has a length of 10 residues. Just CDR3 DNA is preserved here, 30 bases in frame from base 1. One collaborating source in Seattle enrolled patients during active infection and followed them longitudinally through the course of disease. Each collaborating institution followed its own protocols to collect whole blood in K2EDTA tubes. For TCRbeta analysis, collaborators shipped samples as frozen whole blood, isolated PBMCs, or DNA extracted from either of those sample types. Note on this clone: The antigen it recognizes is unknown. At one of its ends the junction is not consistent with the germline gene, which may arise from a read error.

TCRbeta CDR3 regions were amplified from genomic DNA by means of the immunoSEQ Assay, a bias-controlled multiplex PCR. Under the source paper's analysis protocol: Nucleated cell counts per sample were estimated from amplification of reference gene primers within the assay. Sequence reads were collapsed and filtered to measure the absolute abundance of every unique TCRbeta CDR3 rearrangement. Productive Simpson clonality was computed per sample as the square root of Simpson's diversity index over productive rearrangements. TCRdb holds this immuneACCESS table with in-frame rearrangements only. Some clones are missing; in checked studies, unresolved V genes explain under half, and the rest has no known cause. The DNA was the basis for D and trimming; V, J and clone size are from that table. The sample table holds under 200,000 clones, of which approximately 81% were seen once. Of the sample, roughly 15% falls within the top ten clones.

Input material: peripheral blood. The source is a woman aged 70-85 years with COVID-19, enrolled during active disease. The sequence links TRBV9 to TRBJ1-1, with the D gene not confidently named. The bases read TGTGCCAGCAGCCCTCTAGCGGAGATTTTT. Protein translation: CASSPLAEIF.